In this sample, the clone carrying this TCR beta chain turned up many times. The data stem from a study of T cells in Graves' hyperthyroidism and ophthalmopathy. Background on the study: At initial diagnosis, before any treatment had begun, peripheral blood was obtained.

Recently diagnosed hyperthyroidism of less than 2 months' duration affected patients aged 18 to 65. Diagnoses rested on clinical symptoms, serum thyroxine and TRAb, thyroid ultrasound and orbital computed tomography. Germline V lookup: CDR1 LGHDT, CDR2 YNNKEL (reference sequence). J was trimmed by 4 bases and V by 4 bases; bases with no gene match: 3. The CDR3 sequence is 14 residues long. RNA transcripts were the template for amplifying TCR beta CDR3 regions. TCR CDR3 regions were first amplified by RT-PCR with HTBI primers. TCRdb re-analysed the multiplex PCR reads in MiXCR, keeping a single row per CDR3 protein. The repertoire consists of around 500,000 distinct CDR3 sequences, with around 15% occurring once and the leading ten covering around 13%.

Sequenced sample: blood. V usage is TRBV3-1 and J usage is TRBJ2-7; 11 bases are shared with TRBD2. This clonotype was obtained from a woman between 35 and 50 years old with Graves' hyperthyroidism. The chain's CDR3 is CASSPGLAEYEQYF. CDR3 coding DNA: TGTGCCAGCAGCCCGGGACTAGCGGAATACGAGCAGTACTTC.